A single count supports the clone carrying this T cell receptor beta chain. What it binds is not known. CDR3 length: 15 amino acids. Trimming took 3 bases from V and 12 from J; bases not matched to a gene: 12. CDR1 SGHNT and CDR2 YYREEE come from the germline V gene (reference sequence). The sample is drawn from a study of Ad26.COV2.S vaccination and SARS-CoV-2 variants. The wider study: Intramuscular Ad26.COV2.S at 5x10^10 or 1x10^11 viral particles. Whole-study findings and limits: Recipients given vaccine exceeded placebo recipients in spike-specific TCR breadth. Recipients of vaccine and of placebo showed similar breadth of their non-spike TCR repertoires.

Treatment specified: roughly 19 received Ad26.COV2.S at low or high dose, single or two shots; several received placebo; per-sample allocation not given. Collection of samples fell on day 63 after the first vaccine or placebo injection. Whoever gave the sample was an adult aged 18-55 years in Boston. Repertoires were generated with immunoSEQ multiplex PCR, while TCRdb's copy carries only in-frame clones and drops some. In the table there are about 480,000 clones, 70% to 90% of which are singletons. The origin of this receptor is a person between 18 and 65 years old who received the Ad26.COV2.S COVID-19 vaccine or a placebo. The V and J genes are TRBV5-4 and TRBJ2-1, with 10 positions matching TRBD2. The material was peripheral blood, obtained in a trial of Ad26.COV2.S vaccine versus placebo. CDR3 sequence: CASSSKTSGNGWQFF. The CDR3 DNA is TGTGCCAGCAGCTCTAAAACTAGCGGGAATGGCTGGCAGTTCTTC.